This T cell receptor beta chain was documented in a study of beta chain features in type 1 diabetes. The study reverse transcribed the entire isolated RNA, so it sequenced expressed TCRB transcripts. TCRdb's table, derived via immunoSEQ multiplex PCR, lists solely in-frame clones and lacks some. The data contain 240,000 or so clones, approximately 70% of them singletons. With 3 bases clipped from V and 3 bases from J, the junction kept 3 bases outside the gene matches. Germline V gene sequence: CDR1 SGHNT, CDR2 YYREEE (reference sequence). The CDR3 runs to 14 residues. What was sequenced was naive CD4+ T cells from blood. The chain combines TRBV5-4 with TRBJ1-5, with TRBD1 matching over 7 bases. The TCR originated in a man aged 25-45 years in good health. Here the CDR3 DNA reads TGTGCCAGCAGCTCCGGGACAGACAATCAGCCCCAGCATTTT. Translated: CASSSGTDNQPQHF.